This T cell receptor (beta chain) was sequenced in a study of blood T cell repertoires in COVID-19. Assay: immunoSEQ multiplex PCR; the TCRdb copy retains only in-frame clones and omits some. The repertoire holds 470,000 or so clones, with 80% to 90% as singletons. The CDR3 totals 13 residues. The germline V gene encodes CDR1 SGDLS and CDR2 YYNGEE. V gave up 4 bases and J gave up 4 bases, with 11 bases separating them. The sample comprised peripheral blood. The V gene is TRBV9, the J gene TRBJ1-2; unclear D gene. The TCR was taken from a human donor in a cohort sampled during active COVID-19. CDR3 sequence reads: CASSPGLIYGYTF. DNA for the CDR3: TGTGCCAGCAGCCCAGGACTTATCTATGGCTACACCTTC.